The sequence of this TCR beta chain was determined in a study of OX40 agonist ivuxolimab in advanced cancers. Clones were read by immunoSEQ multiplex PCR, and TCRdb kept only the in-frame ones, dropping some. The table has 68,000 or so clones, roughly 85% seen once. V was cut by 7 bases and J by 2 bases, with 10 bases left in between. The germline V gene encodes CDR1 MNHNS and CDR2 SASEGT. This CDR3 is 13 amino acids long. This sample comprised CD4+ or CD8+ T cells sorted from blood, obtained in a trial of the OX40 agonist ivuxolimab. The receptor comes from an adult with an advanced solid tumor such as melanoma, head and neck, liver or kidney cancer. The chain is built from TRBV6-1 and TRBJ2-3, with D tentatively TRBD2 (5 bases). As DNA, the CDR3 is TGTGCCAGCAAGGTCCTAGCCACAGATACGCAGTATTTT. Protein sequence: CASKVLATDTQYF.